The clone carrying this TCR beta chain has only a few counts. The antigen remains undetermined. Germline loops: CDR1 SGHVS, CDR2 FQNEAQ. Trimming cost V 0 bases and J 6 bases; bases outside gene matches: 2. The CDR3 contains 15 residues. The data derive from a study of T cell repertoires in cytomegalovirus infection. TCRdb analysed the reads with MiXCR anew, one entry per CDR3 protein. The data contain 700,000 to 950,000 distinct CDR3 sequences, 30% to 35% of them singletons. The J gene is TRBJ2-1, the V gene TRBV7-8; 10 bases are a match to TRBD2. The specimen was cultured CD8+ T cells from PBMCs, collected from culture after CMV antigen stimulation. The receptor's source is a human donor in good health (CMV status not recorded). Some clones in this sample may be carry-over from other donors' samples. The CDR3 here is CASSLAAGGINEQFF. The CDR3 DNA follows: TGTGCCAGCAGCTTAGCAGCGGGGGGGATCAATGAGCAGTTCTTC.